These T cell receptor beta chains were read from a single sample in a study of response to subunit inactivated influenza vaccine. TCRdb re-analysed the RT-PCR reads in MiXCR, keeping a single row per CDR3 protein. Of roughly 500,000 distinct CDR3 sequences listed, 16% are singletons. This specimen consisted of CD4+ T cells sorted from PBMCs, obtained 23 to 25 months after vaccination. The receptors derive from a man aged 50 to 69 who received an inactivated influenza vaccine. Both conserved end residues are part of each CDR3. The order of the fields is V gene, clone size, J gene, D gene, CDR3 DNA, CDR3 protein. The D gene is left open where the match is weak. Clone size is not always given. Where it is, it says once, few, many or a class for expanded clones.

>TRBV5-4|NA|TRBJ1-1|NA
TGTGCCAGCAGCTTGGGGGGAGGAGGTGGAACTGAAGCTTTCTTT
CASSLGGGGGTEAFF
>TRBV7-2|NA|TRBJ2-3|NA
TGTGCCAGCAGCTTCCCCCGGGACACCCTCCGGCCAGATACGCAGTATTTT
CASSFPRDTLRPDTQYF
>TRBV7-2|NA|TRBJ2-5|TRBD1
TGTGCCAGCAGCTTAGTTTTCATGAGGGGGCCAAAGACCCAGTACTTC
CASSLVFMRGPKTQYF
>TRBV20-1|NA|TRBJ2-7|TRBD1
TGCAGTGCTGAGGGACAGGGGACGAGGGAGCAGTACTTC
CSAEGQGTREQYF
>TRBV7-2|NA|TRBJ2-3|TRBD2
TGTGCCAGCAGCTTACTTAGGGGAGCGGGAGGAGATACGCAGTATTTT
CASSLLRGAGGDTQYF
>TRBV10-1|many|TRBJ2-2|NA
TGCGCCAGCAGTGGGGGAGCGAACACCGGGGAGCTGTTTTTT
CASSGGANTGELFF
>TRBV25-1|NA|TRBJ1-1|NA
TGTGCCAGCAGACTAAGGGCTGAAGCTTTCTTT
CASRLRAEAFF
>TRBV11-2|few|TRBJ1-5|NA
TGTGCCAGTGTCTGGCCAGGGGCTCAGCCCCAGCATTTT
CASVWPGAQPQHF
>TRBV9|NA|TRBJ2-3|NA
TGTGCCAGCAGCTTAGCCCCGGGAAGTTCAGATACGCAGTATTTT
CASSLAPGSSDTQYF
>TRBV27|NA|TRBJ2-1|TRBD2
TGTGCCAGCAGCCTAACGGCGGGAGTTTTCTACAATGAGCAGTTCTTC
CASSLTAGVFYNEQFF
>TRBV27|few|TRBJ2-1|NA
TGTGCCAGCAGAAATACGGGGTCCCATGAGCAGTTCTTC
CASRNTGSHEQFF
>TRBV24-1|NA|TRBJ2-3|TRBD2
TGTGCCACCAGTGATCCAGGGACTAGCGGGAGCTGGGATACGCAGTATTTT
CATSDPGTSGSWDTQYF
>TRBV7-9|NA|TRBJ1-4|NA
TGTGCCAGCAGCTCGACAGCCCGGGGTGAAAAACTGTTTTTT
CASSSTARGEKLFF
>TRBV29-1|NA|TRBJ2-5|TRBD1
TGCAGCGTCCGCCGAGGGACAGGACAAGAGACCCAGTACTTC
CSVRRGTGQETQYF
>TRBV7-2|many|TRBJ2-7|NA
TGTGCCAGCAGCTCCTACCCCGCTACCGAGCAGTACTTC
CASSSYPATEQYF
>TRBV12-3/TRBV12-4|few|TRBJ1-4|TRBD1
TGTGCCAGTAGAAGAGGACAGGTTGAAAAACTGTTTTTT
CASRRGQVEKLFF
>TRBV9|few|TRBJ2-7|TRBD2
TGTGCCAGCAGCGTAGACAGCGGGAGCGCCTACGAGCAGTACTTC
CASSVDSGSAYEQYF
>TRBV2|NA|TRBJ2-2|NA
TGTGCCAGCAGTTTTCTCAACTATAGGGGTGACGGGGAGCTGTTTTTT
CASSFLNYRGDGELFF
>TRBV5-1|NA|TRBJ1-2|TRBD1
TGCGCCAGCAGCAACGGACAGGGGGACTATGGCTACACCTTC
CASSNGQGDYGYTF
>TRBV28|NA|TRBJ1-5|TRBD1
TGTGCCAGCAGCCGGGGACAGGGGGCCGCGAGCAATCAGCCCCAGCATTTT
CASSRGQGAASNQPQHF
>TRBV28|few|TRBJ1-1|NA
TGTGCCAGCAACCCCCGGACGGGTAGCCCTGAAGCTTTCTTT
CASNPRTGSPEAFF
>TRBV4-2|few|TRBJ2-7|TRBD1
TGTGCCAGCAGCCAATGGGCGGGACAGGGCTACGAGCAGTACTTC
CASSQWAGQGYEQYF
>TRBV3-1|NA|TRBJ2-1|TRBD2
TGTGCCAGCAGCCAGTTGACTAGCGGGGGGGGTGAGCAGTTCTTC
CASSQLTSGGGEQFF
>TRBV6-5|many|TRBJ1-5|NA
TGTGCCAGCTCCGGCCGCAATCAGCCCCAGCATTTT
CASSGRNQPQHF
>TRBV6-4|NA|TRBJ2-3|NA
TGTGCCAGCAGTGGGGACGGGAGAGGAGATACGCAGTATTTT
CASSGDGRGDTQYF
>TRBV20-1|few|TRBJ2-1|NA
TGCAGTGCTAGTCCCGGAGGTGTCTACAATGAGCAGTTCTTC
CSASPGGVYNEQFF
>TRBV20-1|NA|TRBJ1-5|NA
TGCAGTGCTAGAGGCGGGGGGTCCAGCAATCAGCCCCAGCATTTT
CSARGGGSSNQPQHF
>TRBV7-2|few|TRBJ2-5|NA
TGTGCCAGCAGCGCCCAATTCAGGCACCAAGAGACCCAGTACTTC
CASSAQFRHQETQYF
>TRBV3-1|NA|TRBJ2-1|NA
TGTGCCAGCAGCCAAGATACAGTTTCCTACAATGAGCAGTTCTTC
CASSQDTVSYNEQFF
>TRBV20-1|few|TRBJ2-7|NA
TGCAGTGCTAGAGAAGGTACTAGCTACGAGCAGTACTTC
CSAREGTSYEQYF
>TRBV12-3/TRBV12-4|NA|TRBJ2-5|TRBD2
TGTGCCAGCAGTGCCAGACTAGCGGGAAGGGAGACCCAGTACTTC
CASSARLAGRETQYF
>TRBV6-2/TRBV6-3|NA|TRBJ2-4|NA
TGTGCCAGCAGTTACGGGGGTCTTTTAGCCAAAAACATTCAGTACTTC
CASSYGGLLAKNIQYF
>TRBV29-1|few|TRBJ2-2|NA
TGCAGCGTTTTGGGCCCTCGCGGCACCGGGGAGCTGTTTTTT
CSVLGPRGTGELFF
>TRBV7-2|few|TRBJ2-3|NA
TGTGCCAGCAGCTTTCGGTATGGAGATACGCAGTATTTT
CASSFRYGDTQYF
>TRBV28|few|TRBJ2-5|TRBD1
TGTGCCAGCCGTGAACAGGGGGCAGTTGGAGAGACCCAGTACTTC
CASREQGAVGETQYF
>TRBV12-3/TRBV12-4|NA|TRBJ1-1|NA
TGTGCCAGCAGCCCGACGCCGGGACACAACACTGAAGCTTTCTTT
CASSPTPGHNTEAFF
>TRBV6-5|few|TRBJ1-1|NA
TGTGCCAGCAGTTACCCCAAGGGGGGGACGACCACTGAAGCTTTCTTT
CASSYPKGGTTTEAFF
>TRBV4-3|many|TRBJ2-7|TRBD1
TGCGCCAGCAGCCAAGAATGGGACAGGGAACCCTACGAGCAGTACTTC
CASSQEWDREPYEQYF
>TRBV25-1|few|TRBJ1-6|TRBD1
TGTGCCAGCAGTGAATATACAGGGGGCAGGAATTCACCCCTCCACTTT
CASSEYTGGRNSPLHF
>TRBV12-3/TRBV12-4|few|TRBJ2-7|TRBD1
TGTGCCAGCACCGGAACCGGGACAGGGCGGGTCTACGAGCAGTACTTC
CASTGTGTGRVYEQYF
>TRBV20-1|NA|TRBJ2-7|TRBD1
TGCAGTGCTAGCGACAGGGGGAGTTTCGAGCAGTACTTC
CSASDRGSFEQYF
>TRBV28|once|TRBJ2-7|NA
TGTGCCAGCAGTTTACCCTCGGCGGCTTACGAGCAGTACTTC
CASSLPSAAYEQYF
>TRBV29-1|few|TRBJ1-1|NA
TGCAGCGTTGTTCGTTCGGTGAACACTGAAGCTTTCTTT
CSVVRSVNTEAFF
>TRBV18|NA|TRBJ2-1|TRBD1
TGTGCCAGCTCGCGGACAGGAAATGTGAATGAGCAGTTCTTC
CASSRTGNVNEQFF
>TRBV6-1|NA|TRBJ2-3|NA
TGTGCCAGCAGCCGGAAAGGGTTTGAGACAGATACGCAGTATTTT
CASSRKGFETDTQYF
>TRBV10-3|many|TRBJ2-1|NA
TGTGCCATCAGTAAGGACGAGCTGCAGTTCTTC
CAISKDELQFF
>TRBV6-1|NA|TRBJ1-5|NA
TGTGCCAGCAGTCTAGGACAGTTTAGCAATCAGCCCCAGCATTTT
CASSLGQFSNQPQHF
>TRBV4-1|few|TRBJ2-7|NA
TGCGCCAGCAGCCACAGACCGGGGCTGAGATCCCACGAGCAGTACTTC
CASSHRPGLRSHEQYF
>TRBV12-3/TRBV12-4|many|TRBJ2-1|NA
TGTGCCAGCAGTAACCGGGACGGTTACAATGAGCAGTTCTTC
CASSNRDGYNEQFF